The TCR beta chain described here comes from a study of blood T cell repertoires in COVID-19. About the research overall: COVID-19 samples collected from the United States, Italy and Spain covered acute and convalescent phases.

The V end lost 0 bases, the J end lost 2 bases, and 11 bases lay between the germline ends. This CDR3 has 16 amino acids. Germline loops: CDR1 MNHNS, CDR2 SASEGT. The repertoire was sequenced with immunoSEQ multiplex PCR; TCRdb's copy has only in-frame clones and lacks some. The table lists roughly 50,000 clones, around nine tenths of them singletons. The chain recombines TRBV6-1 with TRBJ1-5; TRBD1 might be the D (6 bases). The clonotype was recovered from a man older than 75 with acute or convalescent COVID-19. The material sequenced was peripheral blood. CDR3 DNA sequence: TGTGCCAGCAGTGAAGCGGGGGGGCTCGGCAATCAGCCCCAGCATTTT. The encoded protein is CASSEAGGLGNQPQHF.